These 11 T cell receptor beta chains were all obtained from the same sample, sequenced in a study of T cell clonotyping in hematopoietic cell transplantation. Sequencing was performed with immunoSEQ multiplex PCR; in TCRdb, only in-frame clones are kept and a portion is missing. The sample holds about 45,000 clones, approximately 94% seen once. Specimen: peripheral blood mononuclear cells. All receptors derive from a woman aged 45-65 years in good health. Some clones in this sample may be carry-over from other donors' samples.

This chain joins TRBV7-6 and TRBJ1-3; D remains unclear. V lost 1 base to trimming and J lost 2 bases, with 9 bases between them. This CDR3 has 15 amino acids. Germline CDR1 and CDR2: SGHVS and FNYEAQ. The chain's CDR3 is CASSLGSGAGNTIYF. For the CDR3, the DNA is TGTGCCAGCAGCTTAGGATCCGGAGCTGGAAACACCATATATTTT.

The rearrangement uses TRBV5-4 and TRBJ1-6; D gene ambiguous. The germline gives CDR1 SGHNT, CDR2 YYREEE (reference sequence). CDR3 length: 15 residues. The V and J ends lost 4 bases and 7 bases respectively, with 15 bases between them. For the CDR3, the DNA is TGTGCCAGCAGCCGCTCTGGTCCGCCGAATTCACCCCTCCACTTT. It yields the protein CASSRSGPPNSPLHF.

The V gene is TRBV25-1, the J gene TRBJ1-1; the D gene is possibly TRBD1 (5 bases). The V end lost 5 bases, the J end lost 6 bases, and 13 bases lay between the germline ends. The CDR3 has 13 amino acids. CDR1 and CDR2 (germline): MGHDK, SYGVNS. The CDR3 DNA reads TGTGCCAGCAGTTTTAGGGGCAGGTCTGAAGCTTTCTTT. This encodes CASSFRGRSEAFF.

V usage is TRBV6-5 and J usage is TRBJ1-1, with 9 bases lining up with TRBD1. Germline V gene sequence: CDR1 MNHEY, CDR2 SVGAGI. V gave up 4 bases and J gave up 5 bases; unmatched junction bases: 8. This CDR3 has 15 amino acids. CDR3 residues: CASSSFGQGQTEAFF. The CDR3 DNA sequence: TGTGCCAGCAGTTCCTTCGGACAGGGGCAGACTGAAGCTTTCTTT.

The chain is built from TRBV5-1 and TRBJ2-3, with 13 bases matching TRBD2. The CDR3 is 18 residues long. The J segment lost 2 bases and the V segment lost 7 bases, leaving 13 bases of the junction unmatched. Per germline, CDR1 SGHRS and CDR2 YFSETQ. The CDR3 loop reads CASATWGTSGVVTDTQYF. CDR3 in DNA: TGCGCCAGCGCAACTTGGGGGACTAGCGGGGTAGTCACAGATACGCAGTATTTT.

The CDR3 DNA is TGTGCCAGCAGCGTAGGGACTTTTGGTTACACCTTC. It codes for CASSVGTFGYTF. The genes are TRBV9 and TRBJ1-2; D is ambiguous. The CDR3 contains 12 residues. Germline CDR1 and CDR2: SGDLS and YYNGEE. V gave up 0 bases and J gave up 11 bases, with 11 bases separating them.

The V and J genes are TRBV4-1 and TRBJ1-1; 12 bases line up with TRBD1. The CDR3 consists of 17 residues. Germline V lookup: CDR1 MGHRA, CDR2 YSYEKL. V gave up 2 bases and J gave up 1 base; unmatched junction bases: 5. The DNA for the CDR3 is TGCGCCAGCAGCCAACAGGGACAGGGGGCAACGAACACTGAAGCTTTCTTT. Protein sequence: CASSQQGQGATNTEAFF.

The chain uses TRBV12-2 and TRBJ2-5; TRBD1, the table's D call, lacks a check against the DNA. TRBV12-2 is described as a pseudogene. The CDR3 runs to 14 residues. The DNA for the CDR3 is TGTGCAAGTCGCAAAGGACACGGCCAAGAGACCCAGTACTTC. As protein: CASRKGHGQETQYF.

The chain joins TRBV28 to TRBJ1-4, with D maybe TRBD1 (6 bases). Germline CDR1 is MDHEN and CDR2 is SYDVKM. This CDR3 has 16 amino acids. Trimming shortened V by 2 bases and J by 2 bases, and 12 bases separated the two germline ends. DNA of the CDR3: TGTGCCAGCAGTTTAGGGGGGGCCGGGACTAATGAAAAACTGTTTTTT. It yields the protein CASSLGGAGTNEKLFF.

The chain links TRBV7-2 to TRBJ1-2; D ambiguous. V was pared by 1 base and J by 7 bases, with 22 bases between. The V gene's germline CDR1 is SGHTA and CDR2 FQGNSA. CDR3 length: 17 amino acids. The chain's CDR3 is CASSLEGQAGGGSGYTF. The DNA for the CDR3 is TGTGCCAGCAGCTTAGAGGGTCAAGCAGGCGGAGGATCTGGCTACACCTTC.

The chain has TRBV9 and TRBJ1-6; D ambiguous. Per the germline V gene, CDR1 is SGDLS and CDR2 is YYNGEE. The V gene lost 0 bases and the J gene lost 3 bases, with 4 bases spanning the gap. The CDR3 covers 14 residues. CDR3 in amino acids: CASSVEVYNSPLHF. DNA for the CDR3: TGTGCCAGCAGCGTAGAAGTCTATAATTCACCCCTCCACTTT.